This T cell receptor beta chain was identified in a study of patients and donors after allogeneic stem cell transplantation. TCRdb reanalysed the RT-PCR reads using MiXCR and keeps one entry per CDR3 protein. The sample has approximately 170,000 distinct CDR3 sequences; approximately 30% are singletons. The germline V and J ends were trimmed by 4 bases and 8 bases, with 13 bases remaining between them. This CDR3 is built from 13 residues. From germline, CDR1 is SGHRS and CDR2 YFSETQ. Sequencing was done on a sample of blood, either unsorted or a sorted T cell fraction (not recorded which). The chain couples TRBV5-1 to TRBJ2-1; D is unresolved. This receptor was identified in a human donor who was either an allogeneic HSCT recipient or a stem cell or donor lymphocyte infusion donor (not recorded which). It is not recorded whose cells these are; they may come from a transplant donor. For the CDR3, the DNA is TGCGCCAGCAGCATCGAACTGGGGTATGAGCAGTTCTTC. Translating gives CASSIELGYEQFF.